This T cell receptor beta chain was identified in a study of early T cells in non-severe SARS-CoV-2 infection. On the study more broadly: Sequencing of bulk RNA from unsorted whole blood was done, without chain pairing.

In the library, individual cDNA molecules carried attached unique molecular identifiers. TCRdb redid the calling of the 5' RACE reads with MiXCR, one entry per CDR3 protein. The table lists 30,000 to 35,000 distinct CDR3 sequences, approximately 7% of them singletons, with just over 4% in the top ten. This clonotype was observed a handful of times. Its cognate antigen is unknown. General study findings and limits: Matching against VDJdb likely underestimated virus-specific expansions, favoring anti-spike CD8.

There are 15 residues in the CDR3. Germline CDR1 reads MNHEY; CDR2 reads SVGAGI. V lost 6 bases and J lost 0, with 12 bases in between. Sequencing used whole blood. This chain links TRBV6-5 with TRBJ2-4; tentatively, D is TRBD2 (5 bases). This TCR came from an adult who was a healthcare worker with PCR-confirmed SARS-CoV-2 infection or an uninfected control (not recorded which). DNA of the CDR3: TGTGCCAGCAGGAGGGATGCTCTAGCCAAAAACATTCAGTACTTC. Residues: CASRRDALAKNIQYF.